The 20 T cell receptor beta chains below come from one sample, sequenced in a study of blood T cell repertoires in COVID-19. Only in-frame clones appear in the TCRdb table, and some are missing; sequencing was by immunoSEQ multiplex PCR. The sample contains fewer than 350,000 clones, approximately 91% of which appear only once. The sequencing sample was made of PBMCs or T cells enriched from blood (not recorded which). The receptors derive from a woman in her thirties or forties with acute COVID-19.

This chain uses TRBV7-9 with TRBJ2-2, with 7 bases matching TRBD2. The CDR3 covers 17 residues. The V segment lost 6 bases and the J segment 2 bases; nucleotides outside the gene matches: 12. Germline CDR1 reads SEHNR; CDR2 reads FQNEAQ (reference sequence). The CDR3 coding sequence is TGTGCCAGCAGTCACGAGATGGCTAGCGGAAACACCGGGGAGCTGTTTTTT. It yields the protein CASSHEMASGNTGELFF. Based on the CDR3 plus reference TRBV7-9 and TRBJ2-2, the full variable domain is DTGVSQNPRHKITKRGQNVTFRCDPISEHNRLYWYRQTLGQGPEFLTYFQNEAQLEKSRLLSDRFSAERPKGSFSTLEIQRTEQGDSAMYLCASSHEMASGNTGELFFGEGSRLTVL.

Concerning this clone itself: The identical CDR3 is also encoded by other nucleotide sequences in the sample. The chain combines TRBV2 with TRBJ2-7; no definite D call. Deletions cut 4 bases from V and 4 bases from J, with 5 bases between. Germline CDR1 reads SNHLY; CDR2 reads FYNNEI. The CDR3 consists of 11 residues. CDR3 sequence: CASSGAYEQYF. CDR3 nucleotide sequence: TGTGCCAGCAGTGGTGCGTACGAGCAGTACTTC.

The chain combines TRBV27 with TRBJ2-1, with 9 bases identical to TRBD1. The CDR3 length is 15 residues. The V gene's germline CDR1 is MNHEY and CDR2 SMNVEV (reference sequence). With 9 bases clipped from V and 6 bases from J, the junction kept 12 bases outside the gene matches. In DNA form, the CDR3 reads TGTGCCAGTATATCCCGGGACAGGGTGGGCAATGAGCAGTTCTTC. Protein product: CASISRDRVGNEQFF.

The gene calls are TRBV11-3 and TRBJ1-1; maybe TRBD1 (5 bases). Trimming pared 5 bases from V and 3 bases from J, leaving 16 bases between. The germline V gene encodes CDR1 SGHNT and CDR2 YENEEA. This CDR3 is built from 15 residues. The CDR3 sequence: CASSPHGGLDTEAFF. In DNA, the CDR3 is TGTGCCAGCAGCCCCCACGGGGGTCTTGACACTGAAGCTTTCTTT.

In nucleotides, the CDR3 is TGTGCCAGCAGACCCGGACTAGAGAGAAACAATGAGCAGTTCTTC. This encodes CASRPGLERNNEQFF. The chain has TRBV6-5 and TRBJ2-1, with TRBD2 matching over 7 bases. This CDR3 is built from 15 residues. V trimming: 6 bases; J trimming: 5 bases; junction bases outside the gene matches: 10. The germline V gene encodes CDR1 MNHEY and CDR2 SVGAGI.

The rearrangement links TRBV27 to TRBJ1-1, with a tentative D call TRBD1 (6 bases). This CDR3 contains 13 residues. V dropped 5 bases and J dropped 4 bases, with 11 bases sitting between them. In germline, CDR1 is MNHEY, CDR2 SMNVEV (reference sequence). CDR3: CASSLGQPTEAFF. CDR3 nucleotides: TGTGCCAGCAGTCTCGGACAGCCCACTGAAGCTTTCTTT.

The V and J genes are TRBV28 and TRBJ1-3; TRBD1 aligns across 10 bases. Per the germline V gene, CDR1 is MDHEN and CDR2 is SYDVKM. This CDR3 spans 14 amino acids. Trimming cost V 8 bases and J 2 bases; bases outside gene matches: 3. This CDR3 reads CASGGTGAGNTIYF. CDR3 nucleotides: TGTGCCAGCGGGGGGACAGGGGCTGGAAACACCATATATTTT. Drawing the rest from reference TRBV28 and TRBJ1-3, the complete variable domain is DVKVTQSSRYLVKRTGEKVFLECVQDMDHENMFWYRQDPGLGLRLIYFSYDVKMKEKGDIPEGYSVSREKKERFSLILESASTNQTSMYLCASGGTGAGNTIYFGEGSWLTVV.

The rearrangement uses TRBV28 and TRBJ2-2, with 7 positions matching TRBD2. There are 16 residues in the CDR3. In germline, CDR1 is MDHEN, CDR2 SYDVKM. V shed 5 bases and J 0 bases; nucleotides not matched to a gene: 6. In nucleotides, the CDR3 is TGTGCCAGCAGTCCATCGGGACTACCGAACACCGGGGAGCTGTTTTTT. Encoded protein: CASSPSGLPNTGELFF.

The chain employs TRBV5-1 and TRBJ1-1, with 7 bases that match TRBD1. The CDR3 totals 13 residues. The V and J ends lost 10 bases and 4 bases, in that order; junction bases with no gene match: 10. Germline V gene sequence: CDR1 SGHRS, CDR2 YFSETQ. In nucleotides, the CDR3 is TGCGCCTGTCAGGGGGGCGCGGGCACTGAAGCTTTCTTT. Its protein is CACQGGAGTEAFF.

V is TRBV7-9 and J is TRBJ2-5; TRBD2 matches 12 bases. This CDR3 has 16 residues. Losses at the gene ends were 6 bases for V and 2 bases for J; bases not matched to a gene: 7. Germline V CDR1 and CDR2: SEHNR, FQNEAQ (reference sequence). CDR3 sequence reads: CASSRKLAGGQETQYF. The CDR3, as DNA: TGTGCCAGCAGTCGCAAACTAGCGGGGGGACAAGAGACCCAGTACTTC.

The gene calls are TRBV15 and TRBJ2-1; 10 bases fit TRBD2. After removal of 0 bases from V and 3 bases from J, the junction contained 8 bases not matched to a gene. Germline V lookup: CDR1 LNHNV, CDR2 YYDKDF (reference sequence). The CDR3 length is 18 residues. The CDR3 nucleotides are TGTGCCACCAGCAGAGATGCACTAGCGGGAAATTACTACAATGAGCAGTTCTTC. Translating it yields CATSRDALAGNYYNEQFF.

J is TRBJ1-2 and V is TRBV5-1; 8 bases match TRBD1. Per the germline V gene, CDR1 is SGHRS and CDR2 is YFSETQ. The J segment lost 7 bases and the V segment lost 0 bases, leaving 8 bases of the junction unmatched. The CDR3 consists of 15 residues. CDR3 DNA sequence: TGCGCCAGCAGCTTGGCATCCCAGGGGGCCGGTGGCTACACCTTC. Its translation is CASSLASQGAGGYTF.

The V call is TRBV7-9, the J call TRBJ2-3; a weak D match, TRBD1 (6 bases). CDR1 is SEHNR, CDR2 FQNEAQ, per germline (reference sequence). V shed 5 bases and J shed 4 bases, with 7 bases lying between them. This CDR3 spans 12 amino acids. The CDR3 sequence: CASSPGADTQYF. DNA of the CDR3: TGTGCCAGCAGCCCAGGGGCAGATACGCAGTATTTT.

The gene calls are TRBV2 and TRBJ2-4, with 12 bases that match TRBD2. Germline V gene lookup returns CDR1 SNHLY and CDR2 FYNNEI. This CDR3 comprises 16 residues. V lost 6 bases and J lost 0; bases outside the gene matches: 3. The DNA for the CDR3 is TGTGCCAGCAGGACTAGCGGGAGCGGAGCCAAAAACATTCAGTACTTC. Its protein product is CASRTSGSGAKNIQYF. The variable domain in full, with the rest retrieved from reference TRBV2 and TRBJ2-4, is EPEVTQTPSHQVTQMGQEVILRCVPISNHLYFYWYRQILGQKVEFLVSFYNNEISEKSEIFDDQFSVERPDGSNFTLKIRSTKLEDSAMYFCASRTSGSGAKNIQYFGAGTRLSVL.

This clone has just one count. One end of the junction does not line up with germline, which may come from a read error. V gene TRBV12-3 or TRBV12-4 combines with J gene TRBJ1-2; D unclear. The CDR3 runs 13 residues. The DNA of the CDR3 is TGTGCCAGCAGTTTAGGTCTCAACTATGGCTACATCTTC. This codes for CASSLGLNYGYIF.

J is TRBJ1-2 and V is TRBV18; 8 bases fit TRBD1. The V segment lost 5 bases and the J segment 14 bases; nucleotides outside the gene matches: 10. Germline CDR1 reads KGHSH; CDR2 reads LQKENI. The CDR3 is 12 amino acids. CDR3: CASSEGQELYTF. The CDR3 DNA reads as TGTGCCAGCTCAGAGGGACAGGAATTGTATACCTTC.

The chain has TRBV6-2 or TRBV6-3 and TRBJ1-1, with 11 bases fitting TRBD1. The CDR3 length is 16 residues. From germline, CDR1 is MNHEY and CDR2 SVGEGT. Trimming removed 6 bases from V and 5 bases from J; junction bases left unmatched: 11. CDR3 nucleotides: TGTGCCAGCAGCCGCACCGGGACAGGGGGTCCGACTGAAGCTTTCTTT. Protein: CASSRTGTGGPTEAFF.

This chain links TRBV21-1 with TRBJ1-1; the tabulated D call, TRBD1, remains unverified against the DNA. TRBV21-1 is an annotated pseudogene. CDR3 length equals 16 residues. The CDR3 coding sequence is TGTGCCAGCGGCCTCCGTAGCCAGGGGGGGAACACTGAAGCTTTCTTT. It specifies CASGLRSQGGNTEAFF.

The rearrangement uses TRBV7-2 and TRBJ1-3; the match to TRBD1 covers 7 bases. V gave up 5 bases and J gave up 6 bases; unmatched junction bases: 7. This CDR3 is 14 amino acids long. Germline V gives CDR1 SGHTA, CDR2 FQGNSA. CDR3 nucleotides: TGTGCCAGCAGCCGGGAGACAGGGCCAAACACCATATATTTT. As protein: CASSRETGPNTIYF.

This chain connects TRBV30 to TRBJ2-1; D unresolved. Germline CDR1 and CDR2: GTSNPN and SVGIG (reference sequence). The CDR3 runs 11 residues. Trimming pared 7 bases from V and 6 bases from J, leaving 10 bases between. In nucleotides, the CDR3 is TGTGCCTACCAACAGTTCAATGAGCAGTTCTTC. Translated: CAYQQFNEQFF.